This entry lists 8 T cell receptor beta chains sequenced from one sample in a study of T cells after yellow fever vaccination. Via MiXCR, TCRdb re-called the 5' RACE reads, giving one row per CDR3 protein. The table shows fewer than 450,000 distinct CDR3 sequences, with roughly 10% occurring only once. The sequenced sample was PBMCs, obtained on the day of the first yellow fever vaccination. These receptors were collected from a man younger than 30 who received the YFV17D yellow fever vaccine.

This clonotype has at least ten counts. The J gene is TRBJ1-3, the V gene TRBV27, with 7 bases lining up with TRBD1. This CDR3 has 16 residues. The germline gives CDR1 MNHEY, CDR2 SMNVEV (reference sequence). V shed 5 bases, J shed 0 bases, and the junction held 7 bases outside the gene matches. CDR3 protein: CASSERQGFSGNTIYF. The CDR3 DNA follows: TGTGCCAGCAGTGAACGACAGGGATTCTCTGGAAACACCATATATTTT.

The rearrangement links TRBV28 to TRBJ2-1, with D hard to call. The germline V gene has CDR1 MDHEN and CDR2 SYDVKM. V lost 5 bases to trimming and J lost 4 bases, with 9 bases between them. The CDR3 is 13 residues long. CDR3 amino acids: CASSATSYNEQFF. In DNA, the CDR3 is TGTGCCAGCAGTGCGACCTCTTACAATGAGCAGTTCTTC.

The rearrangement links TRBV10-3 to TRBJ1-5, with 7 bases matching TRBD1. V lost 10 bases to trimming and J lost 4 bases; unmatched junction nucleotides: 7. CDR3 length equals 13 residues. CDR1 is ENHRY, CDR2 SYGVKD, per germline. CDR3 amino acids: CASRTGLNQPQHF. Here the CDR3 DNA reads TGTGCCAGCAGGACAGGTTTAAATCAGCCCCAGCATTTT.

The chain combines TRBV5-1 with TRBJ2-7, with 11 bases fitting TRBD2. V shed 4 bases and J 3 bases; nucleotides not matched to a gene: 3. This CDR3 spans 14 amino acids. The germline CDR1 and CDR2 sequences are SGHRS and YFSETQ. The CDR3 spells CASSPTSGNYEQYF. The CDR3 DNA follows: TGCGCCAGCAGCCCGACTAGCGGGAACTACGAGCAGTACTTC.

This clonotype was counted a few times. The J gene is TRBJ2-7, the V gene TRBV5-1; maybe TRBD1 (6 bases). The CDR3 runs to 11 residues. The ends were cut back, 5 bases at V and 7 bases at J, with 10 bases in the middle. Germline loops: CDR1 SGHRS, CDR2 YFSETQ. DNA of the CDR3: TGCGCCAGCAGTTATCAGGGGGAGCAGTACTTC. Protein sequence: CASSYQGEQYF.

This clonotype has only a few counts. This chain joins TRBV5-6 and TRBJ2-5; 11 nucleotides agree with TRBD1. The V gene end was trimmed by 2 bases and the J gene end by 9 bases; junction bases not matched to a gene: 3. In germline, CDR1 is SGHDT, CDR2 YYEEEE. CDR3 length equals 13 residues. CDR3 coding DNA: TGTGCCAGCAGCTTCCGGGACAGGGGGTCCCAGTACTTC. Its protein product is CASSFRDRGSQYF.

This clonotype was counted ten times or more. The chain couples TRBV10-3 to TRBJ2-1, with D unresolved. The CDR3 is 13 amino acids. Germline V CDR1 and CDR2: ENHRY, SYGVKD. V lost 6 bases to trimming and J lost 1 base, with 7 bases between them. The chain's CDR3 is CAIRDASYNEQFF. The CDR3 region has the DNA TGTGCCATCAGGGATGCATCCTACAATGAGCAGTTCTTC.

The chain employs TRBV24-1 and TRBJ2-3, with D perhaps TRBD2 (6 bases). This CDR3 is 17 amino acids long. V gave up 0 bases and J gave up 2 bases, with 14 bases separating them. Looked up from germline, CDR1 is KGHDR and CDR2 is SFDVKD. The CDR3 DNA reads TGTGCCACCAGTGATTTGCCAGGGACTCCTTCCACAGATACGCAGTATTTT. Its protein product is CATSDLPGTPSTDTQYF.